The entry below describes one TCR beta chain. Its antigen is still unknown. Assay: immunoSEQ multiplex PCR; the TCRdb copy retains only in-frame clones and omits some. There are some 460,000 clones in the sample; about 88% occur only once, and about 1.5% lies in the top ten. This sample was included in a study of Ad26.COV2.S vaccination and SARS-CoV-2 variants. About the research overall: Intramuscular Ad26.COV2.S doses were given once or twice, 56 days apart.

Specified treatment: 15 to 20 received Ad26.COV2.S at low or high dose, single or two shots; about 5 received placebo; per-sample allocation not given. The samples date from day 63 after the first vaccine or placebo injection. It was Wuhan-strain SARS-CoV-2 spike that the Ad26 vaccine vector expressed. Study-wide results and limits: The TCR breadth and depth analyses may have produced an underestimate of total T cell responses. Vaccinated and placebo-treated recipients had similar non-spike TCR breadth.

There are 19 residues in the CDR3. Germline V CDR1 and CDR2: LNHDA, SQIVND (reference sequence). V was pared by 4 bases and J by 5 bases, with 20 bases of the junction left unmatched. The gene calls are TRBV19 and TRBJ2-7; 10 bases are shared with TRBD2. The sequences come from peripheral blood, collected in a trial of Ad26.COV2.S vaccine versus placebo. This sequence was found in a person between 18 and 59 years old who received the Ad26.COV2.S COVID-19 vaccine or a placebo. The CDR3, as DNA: TGTGCCAGTAGTAAAGGGAAAGCTAGCGGGAGAAAAGCCCGGAACGAGCAGTACTTC. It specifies CASSKGKASGRKARNEQYF. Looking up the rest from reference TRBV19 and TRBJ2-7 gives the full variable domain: DGGITQSPKYLFRKEGQNVTLSCEQNLNHDAMYWYRQDPGQGLRLIYYSQIVNDFQKGDIAEGYSVSREKKESFPLTVTSAQKNPTAFYLCASSKGKASGRKARNEQYFGPGTRLTVT.